This TCR beta chain was profiled in a study of T cells in Graves' hyperthyroidism and ophthalmopathy. Amplification targeted TCR beta CDR3 regions from RNA transcripts. With the HTBI primer set, the TCR CDR3 went through a first round of RT-PCR. One entry per CDR3 protein results from TCRdb running MiXCR on the multiplex PCR reads. The top ten clones hold just over 8% of a sample with approximately 590,000 distinct CDR3 sequences, 40% to 55% of them seen once. Germline V gene sequence: CDR1 SGHDN, CDR2 FVKESK. Trimming pared 3 bases from V and 6 bases from J, leaving 9 bases between. This CDR3 is built from 13 residues. In patients aged 18 to 65, hyperthyroidism was newly diagnosed, with duration under 2 months. Those patients with uncontrolled infection, other autoimmune disease, pregnancy or lactation were excluded.

The sample was peripheral blood or thyroid tissue (not recorded which). This clonotype originated in a woman aged 18 to 35 with Graves' hyperthyroidism. This chain joins TRBV14 and TRBJ1-5; no clear D. The CDR3 here is CASSQSGFQPQHF. The CDR3 bases are TGTGCCAGCAGCCAGTCGGGATTTCAGCCCCAGCATTTT.